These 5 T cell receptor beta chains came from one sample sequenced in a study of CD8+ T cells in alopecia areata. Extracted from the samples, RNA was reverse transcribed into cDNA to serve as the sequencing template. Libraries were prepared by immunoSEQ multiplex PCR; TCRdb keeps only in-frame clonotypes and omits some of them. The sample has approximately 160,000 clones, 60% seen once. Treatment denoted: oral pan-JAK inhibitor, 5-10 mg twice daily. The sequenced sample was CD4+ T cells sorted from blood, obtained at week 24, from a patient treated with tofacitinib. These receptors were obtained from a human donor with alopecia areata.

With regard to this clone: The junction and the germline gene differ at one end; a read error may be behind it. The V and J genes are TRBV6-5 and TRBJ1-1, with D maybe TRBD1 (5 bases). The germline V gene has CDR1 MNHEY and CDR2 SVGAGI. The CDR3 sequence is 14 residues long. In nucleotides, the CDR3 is TGTGCCAGCAGCCGGAGCAGGGTGAAGACTGAAGCTTTCTTT. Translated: CASSRSRVKTEAFF.

The CDR3 spells CASSPAGSNMNTEAFF. The CDR3, as DNA: TGTGCCAGCTCACCAGCAGGGAGTAATATGAACACTGAAGCTTTCTTT. This sequence joins TRBV18 and TRBJ1-1; D possibly corresponds to TRBD1 (5 bases). Deletions cut 2 bases from V and 0 bases from J, with 13 bases between. In germline, CDR1 is KGHSH, CDR2 LQKENI. The CDR3 has 16 residues.

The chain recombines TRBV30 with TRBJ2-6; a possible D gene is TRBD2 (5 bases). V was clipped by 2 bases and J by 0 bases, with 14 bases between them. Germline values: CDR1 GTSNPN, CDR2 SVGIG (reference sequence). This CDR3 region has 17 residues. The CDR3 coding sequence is TGTGCCTGGAGTATGAGGGCAGGAACCTCTGGGGCCAACGTCCTGACTTTC. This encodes CAWSMRAGTSGANVLTF.

As DNA, the CDR3 is TGTGCCAGCAGCTCCTACAATGAGCAGTTCTTC. It yields the protein CASSSYNEQFF. This chain connects TRBV5-6 to TRBJ2-1, with no clear D. The germline V gene has CDR1 SGHDT and CDR2 YYEEEE. V shed 3 bases and J shed 2 bases, with 0 bases lying between them. The CDR3 has 11 amino acids.

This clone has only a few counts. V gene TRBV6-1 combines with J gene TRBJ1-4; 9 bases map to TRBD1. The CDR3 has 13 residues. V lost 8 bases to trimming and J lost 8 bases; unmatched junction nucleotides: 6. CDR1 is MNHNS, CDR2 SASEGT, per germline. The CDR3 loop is CASSGQGREKLFF. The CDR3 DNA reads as TGTGCCAGCTCGGGACAGGGTCGCGAAAAACTGTTTTTT.